This TCR beta chain came from a study of shared clonotypes between healthy human individuals. Only in-frame clones appear in the TCRdb table, and some are missing; sequencing was by immunoSEQ multiplex PCR. The data contain under 2,500,000 clones, around 95% of them singletons. This clone appeared a single time. Germline CDR1 is SGDLS and CDR2 is YYNGEE. CDR3 length equals 15 residues. V shed 3 bases, J shed 2 bases, and the junction held 0 bases outside the gene matches. Sequenced input: naive CD4+ T cells sorted from blood. The subset is: CD45RA+ positively selected. The gene calls are TRBV9 and TRBJ2-2; 11 bases agree with TRBD2. This TCR was recovered from a man aged 18 to 30 in good health. CDR3: CASSGLAGNTGELFF. DNA for the CDR3: TGTGCCAGCAGCGGACTAGCGGGAAACACCGGGGAGCTGTTTTTT.